Only one count was recorded for the clone carrying this TCR beta chain. The data belong to a study of cytomegalovirus exposure and HLA in healthy donors. Amplification used 60 Vbeta primers and 13 Jbeta primers. Only in-frame clones appear in the TCRdb table, and some are missing; sequencing was by immunoSEQ multiplex PCR. Of roughly 130,000 clones in the sample, around 77% were seen once. The receptor was derived from a man younger than 35 in good health and CMV-seronegative. The sequencing input was PBMCs.

The CDR3 loop reads CAWASGGAGNEQFF. CDR3 in DNA: TGTGCCTGGGCTAGCGGGGGGGCGGGCAATGAGCAGTTCTTC. The rearrangement joins TRBV30 to TRBJ2-1; 12 bases agree with TRBD2. CDR3 size: 14 residues. Germline CDR1 and CDR2: GTSNPN and SVGIG (reference sequence). The J segment lost 6 bases and the V segment lost 5 bases, leaving 5 bases of the junction unmatched. Complete variable domain (other parts from reference TRBV30 and TRBJ2-1): SQTIHQWPATLVQPVGSPLSLECTVEGTSNPNLYWYRQAAGRGLQLLFYSVGIGQISSEVPQNLSASRPQDRQFILSSKKLLLSDSGFYLCAWASGGAGNEQFFGPGTRLTVL.